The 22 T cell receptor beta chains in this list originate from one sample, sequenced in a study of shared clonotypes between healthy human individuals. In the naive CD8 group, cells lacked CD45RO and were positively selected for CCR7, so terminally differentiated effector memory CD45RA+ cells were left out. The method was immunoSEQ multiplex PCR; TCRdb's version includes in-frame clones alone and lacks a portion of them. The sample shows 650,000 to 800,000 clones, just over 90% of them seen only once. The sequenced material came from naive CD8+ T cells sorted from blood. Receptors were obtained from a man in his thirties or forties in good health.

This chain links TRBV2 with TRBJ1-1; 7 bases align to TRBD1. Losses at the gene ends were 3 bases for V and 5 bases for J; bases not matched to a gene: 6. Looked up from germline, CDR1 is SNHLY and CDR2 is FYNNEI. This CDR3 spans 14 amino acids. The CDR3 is CASSDLQGVTEAFF. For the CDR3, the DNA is TGTGCCAGCAGTGATCTCCAGGGGGTAACTGAAGCTTTCTTT.

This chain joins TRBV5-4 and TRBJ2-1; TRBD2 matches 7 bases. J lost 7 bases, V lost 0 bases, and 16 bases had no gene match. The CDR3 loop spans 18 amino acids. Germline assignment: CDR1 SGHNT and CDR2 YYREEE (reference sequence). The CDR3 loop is CASSLGDLGRGEVNEQFF. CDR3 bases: TGTGCCAGCAGCTTGGGTGACCTAGGGAGGGGTGAGGTGAATGAGCAGTTCTTC.

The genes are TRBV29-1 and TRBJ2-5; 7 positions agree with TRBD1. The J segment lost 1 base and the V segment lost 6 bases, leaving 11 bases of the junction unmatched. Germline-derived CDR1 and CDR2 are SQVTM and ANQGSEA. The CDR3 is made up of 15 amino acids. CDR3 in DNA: TGCAGCGTGGAAACAGGACAGGAAACCCAAGAGACCCAGTACTTC. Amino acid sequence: CSVETGQETQETQYF.

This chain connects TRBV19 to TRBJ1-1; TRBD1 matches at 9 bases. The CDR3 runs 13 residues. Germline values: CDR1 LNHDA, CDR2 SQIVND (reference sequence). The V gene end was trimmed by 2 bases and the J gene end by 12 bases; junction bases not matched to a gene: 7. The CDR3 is CASSITRDRETFF. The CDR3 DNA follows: TGTGCCAGTAGTATAACCCGGGACAGGGAAACTTTCTTT.

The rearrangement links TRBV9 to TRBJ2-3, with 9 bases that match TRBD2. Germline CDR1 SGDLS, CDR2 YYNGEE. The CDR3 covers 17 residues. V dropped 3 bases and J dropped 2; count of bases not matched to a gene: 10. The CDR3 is CASSGSAGGPSTDTQYF. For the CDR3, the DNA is TGTGCCAGCAGCGGCTCGGCGGGAGGGCCCTCCACAGATACGCAGTATTTT. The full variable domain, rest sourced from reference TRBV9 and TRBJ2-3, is DSGVTQTPKHLITATGQRVTLRCSPRSGDLSVYWYQQSLDQGLQFLIQYYNGEERAKGNILERFSAQQFPDLHSELNLSSLELGDSALYFCASSGSAGGPSTDTQYFGPGTRLTVL.

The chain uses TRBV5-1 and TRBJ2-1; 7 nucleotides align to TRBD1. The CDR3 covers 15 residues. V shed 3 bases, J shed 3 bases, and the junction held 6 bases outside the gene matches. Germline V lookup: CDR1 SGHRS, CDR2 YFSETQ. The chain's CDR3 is CASSSGQRNYNEQFF. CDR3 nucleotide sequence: TGCGCCAGCAGCTCGGGACAGCGAAACTACAATGAGCAGTTCTTC.

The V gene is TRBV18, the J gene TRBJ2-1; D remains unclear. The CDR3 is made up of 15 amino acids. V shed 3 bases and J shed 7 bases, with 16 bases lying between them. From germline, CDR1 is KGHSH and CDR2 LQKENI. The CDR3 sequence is CASSPLQANLNEQFF. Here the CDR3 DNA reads TGTGCCAGCTCACCTCTGCAGGCCAACCTGAATGAGCAGTTCTTC.

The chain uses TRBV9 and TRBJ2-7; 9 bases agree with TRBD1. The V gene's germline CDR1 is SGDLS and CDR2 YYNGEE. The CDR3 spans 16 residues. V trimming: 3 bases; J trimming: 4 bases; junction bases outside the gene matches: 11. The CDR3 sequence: CASSAQAQGAVYEQYF. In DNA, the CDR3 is TGTGCCAGCAGCGCCCAGGCACAGGGGGCGGTTTACGAGCAGTACTTC.

CDR3 nucleotides: TGCAGTGCCTCCGGCGGGGGGGGGCAGTTCTTC. Translation gives CSASGGGGQFF. The V gene is TRBV20-1, the J gene TRBJ2-1; 9 nucleotides agree with TRBD2. Trimming cost V 6 bases and J 12 bases; bases outside gene matches: 6. CDR1 and CDR2 (germline): DFQATT, SNEGSKA (reference sequence). The CDR3 consists of 11 residues.

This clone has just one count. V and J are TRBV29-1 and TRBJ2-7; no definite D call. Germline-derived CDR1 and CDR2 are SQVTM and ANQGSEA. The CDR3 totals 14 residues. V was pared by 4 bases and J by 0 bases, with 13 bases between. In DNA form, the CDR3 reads TGCAGCGTTGCATATCCGGCCAGCTCCTACGAGCAGTACTTC. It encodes CSVAYPASSYEQYF.

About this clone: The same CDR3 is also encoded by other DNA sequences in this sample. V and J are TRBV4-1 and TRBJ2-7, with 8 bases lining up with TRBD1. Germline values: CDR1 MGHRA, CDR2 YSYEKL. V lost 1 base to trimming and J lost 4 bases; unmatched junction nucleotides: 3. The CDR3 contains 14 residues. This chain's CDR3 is CASSQGQGAYEQYF. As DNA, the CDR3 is TGCGCCAGCAGCCAAGGGCAGGGGGCGTACGAGCAGTACTTC.

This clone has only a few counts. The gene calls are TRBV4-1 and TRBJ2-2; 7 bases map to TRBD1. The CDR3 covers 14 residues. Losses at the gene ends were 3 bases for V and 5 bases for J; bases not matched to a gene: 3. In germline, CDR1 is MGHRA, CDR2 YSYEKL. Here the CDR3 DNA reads TGCGCCAGCAGCCAGAGACAGGGTACCGGGGAGCTGTTTTTT. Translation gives CASSQRQGTGELFF.

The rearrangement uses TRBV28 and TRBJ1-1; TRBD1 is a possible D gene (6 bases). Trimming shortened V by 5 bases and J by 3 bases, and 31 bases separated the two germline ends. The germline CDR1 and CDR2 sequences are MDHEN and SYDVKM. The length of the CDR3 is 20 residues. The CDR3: CASSPNAGQGVRPLDTEAFF. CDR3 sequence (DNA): TGTGCCAGCAGTCCGAACGCGGGACAAGGGGTTCGACCCCTCGACACTGAAGCTTTCTTT.

The CDR3: CATSQDGDEQYF. The CDR3 DNA follows: TGTGCCACCAGCCAAGATGGTGACGAGCAGTACTTC. The chain couples TRBV15 to TRBJ2-5; no reliable D call. The J call may be in error: the DNA end matches TRBJ2-7 better. This CDR3 region has 12 residues. Germline V gene sequence: CDR1 LNHNV, CDR2 YYDKDF (reference sequence).

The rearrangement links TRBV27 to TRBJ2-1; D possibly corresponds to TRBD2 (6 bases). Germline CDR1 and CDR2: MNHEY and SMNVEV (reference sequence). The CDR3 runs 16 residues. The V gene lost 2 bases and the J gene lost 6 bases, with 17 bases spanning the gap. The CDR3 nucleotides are TGTGCCAGCAGTTTACTAGGGACTCCAATAGCCAATGAGCAGTTCTTC. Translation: CASSLLGTPIANEQFF.

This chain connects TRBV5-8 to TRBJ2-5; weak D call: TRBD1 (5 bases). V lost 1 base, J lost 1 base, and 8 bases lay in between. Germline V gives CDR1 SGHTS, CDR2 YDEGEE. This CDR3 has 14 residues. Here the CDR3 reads CASSLPDTQETQYF. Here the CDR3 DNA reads TGTGCCAGCAGCTTGCCGGACACCCAAGAGACCCAGTACTTC.

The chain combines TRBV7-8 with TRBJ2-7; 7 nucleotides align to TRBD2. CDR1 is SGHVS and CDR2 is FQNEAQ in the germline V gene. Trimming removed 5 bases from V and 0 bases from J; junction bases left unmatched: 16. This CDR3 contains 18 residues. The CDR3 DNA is TGTGCCAGCAGCCGTTTACGCAAGGGCGGGGGAAGCTCCTACGAGCAGTACTTC. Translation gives CASSRLRKGGGSSYEQYF. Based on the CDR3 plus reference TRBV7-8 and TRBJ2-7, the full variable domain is GAGVSQSPRYKVAKRGQDVALRCDPISGHVSLFWYQQALGQGPEFLTYFQNEAQLDKSGLPSDRFFAERPEGSVSTLKIQRTQQEDSAVYLCASSRLRKGGGSSYEQYFGPGTRLTVT.

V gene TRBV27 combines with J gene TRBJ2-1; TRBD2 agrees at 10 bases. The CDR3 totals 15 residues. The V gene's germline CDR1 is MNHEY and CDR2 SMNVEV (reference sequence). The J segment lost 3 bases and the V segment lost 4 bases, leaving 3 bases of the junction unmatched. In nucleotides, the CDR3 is TGTGCCAGCAGTTCAAGCGGGAGGGGCTACAATGAGCAGTTCTTC. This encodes CASSSSGRGYNEQFF.

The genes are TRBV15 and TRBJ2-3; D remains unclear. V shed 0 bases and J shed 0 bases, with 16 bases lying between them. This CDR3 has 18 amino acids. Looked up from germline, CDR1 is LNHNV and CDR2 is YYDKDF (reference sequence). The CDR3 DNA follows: TGTGCCACCAGCAGAGATTTGTCGGGCGCCCTCAGCACAGATACGCAGTATTTT. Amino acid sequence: CATSRDLSGALSTDTQYF.

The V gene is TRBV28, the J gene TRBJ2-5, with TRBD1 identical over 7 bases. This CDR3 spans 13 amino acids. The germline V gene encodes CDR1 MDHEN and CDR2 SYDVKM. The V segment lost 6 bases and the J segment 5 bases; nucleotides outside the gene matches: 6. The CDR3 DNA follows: TGTGCCAGCAGCTCAACAGGGGAGGAGACCCAGTACTTC. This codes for CASSSTGEETQYF.

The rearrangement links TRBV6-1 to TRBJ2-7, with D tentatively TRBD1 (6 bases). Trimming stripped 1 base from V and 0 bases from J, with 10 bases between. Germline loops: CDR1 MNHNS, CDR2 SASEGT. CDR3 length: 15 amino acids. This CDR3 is CASSEVDSHSYEQYF. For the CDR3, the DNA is TGTGCCAGCAGTGAAGTGGACAGTCACTCCTACGAGCAGTACTTC.

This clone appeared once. In DNA, the CDR3 is TGTGCCAGCAGCTTAGTACACGGGGAGCTGTTTTTT. Translated, it gives CASSLVHGELFF. The genes are TRBV13 and TRBJ2-2, with D unresolved. V was trimmed by 1 base and J by 7 bases, leaving 4 bases between them. CDR3 size: 12 residues. Germline V gene data show CDR1 as PRHDT and CDR2 as FYEKMQ (reference sequence).